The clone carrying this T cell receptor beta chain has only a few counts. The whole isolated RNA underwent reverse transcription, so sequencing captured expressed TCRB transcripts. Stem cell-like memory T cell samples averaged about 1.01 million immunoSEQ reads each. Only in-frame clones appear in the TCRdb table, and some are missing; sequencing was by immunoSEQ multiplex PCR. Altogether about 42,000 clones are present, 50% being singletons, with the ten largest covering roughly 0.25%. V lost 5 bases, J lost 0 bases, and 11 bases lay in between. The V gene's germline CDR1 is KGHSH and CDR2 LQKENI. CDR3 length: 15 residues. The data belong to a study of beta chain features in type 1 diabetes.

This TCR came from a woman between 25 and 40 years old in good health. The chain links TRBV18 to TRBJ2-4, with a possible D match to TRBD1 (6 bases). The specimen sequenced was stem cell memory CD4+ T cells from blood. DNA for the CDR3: TGTGCCAGCTCATCCGGACAGTTAGCCAAAAACATTCAGTACTTC. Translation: CASSSGQLAKNIQYF.